The next 3 T cell receptor beta chains were all read from a single sample in a study of spatial heterogeneity in lung cancer. One entry per CDR3 protein results from TCRdb running MiXCR on the 5' RACE reads. Of 40,000 or so distinct CDR3 sequences in the sample, roughly 8% were seen once. Time point given: sample taken at primary tumor resection. The sample here was PBMCs, taken at surgery. Source of these receptors: a male donor with early-stage non-small cell lung cancer.

This clonotype has a count of ten or more. V and J are TRBV11-3 and TRBJ2-1, with TRBD2 as a possible D gene (6 bases). The V gene's germline CDR1 is SGHNT and CDR2 YENEEA. Trimming stripped 2 bases from V and 2 bases from J, with 10 bases between. The CDR3 covers 15 residues. The CDR3 loop is CASSLSGSAYNEQFF. The CDR3 nucleotides are TGTGCCAGCAGCTTATCCGGGAGCGCCTACAATGAGCAGTTCTTC.

This clonotype was seen many times. This rearrangement joins TRBV27 to TRBJ2-7; D tentatively fits TRBD1 or TRBD2 (7 bases each). V lost 3 bases to trimming and J lost 6 bases, with 9 bases between them. The germline CDR1 and CDR2 sequences are MNHEY and SMNVEV (reference sequence). The CDR3 runs to 12 residues. CDR3 DNA: TGTGCCAGCAGTTTCAGGGGGGGCGAGCAGTACTTC. It encodes CASSFRGGEQYF.

This chain connects TRBV3-1 to TRBJ2-3, with D perhaps matching TRBD1 (6 bases). This CDR3 comprises 19 residues. V lost 0 bases to trimming and J lost 3 bases, with 22 bases between them. Germline lookup yields CDR1 LGHDT and CDR2 YNNKEL (reference sequence). The CDR3 DNA reads as TGTGCCAGCAGCCAAGACCGGGCAGGGGAGAACTATCATACAGATACGCAGTATTTT. This codes for CASSQDRAGENYHTDTQYF.